Below are 16 T cell receptor beta chains sequenced from a single sample in a study of CD8 T cells in ankylosing spondylitis. TCRdb ran MiXCR on the 5' RACE reads and lists one entry per CDR3 protein. The repertoire has 200,000 to 250,000 distinct CDR3 sequences, roughly 10% of them found once; the top ten carry roughly a fifth. Material for sequencing was blood, either unsorted or a sorted T cell fraction (not recorded which). Receptors originate from a male donor with ankylosing spondylitis or in good health (not recorded which).

This clonotype was counted many times. This chain joins TRBV7-9 and TRBJ2-3; TRBD1 aligns across 7 bases. J was trimmed by 2 bases and V by 1 base; bases with no gene match: 3. The CDR3 is made up of 15 amino acids. Germline V lookup: CDR1 SEHNR, CDR2 FQNEAQ (reference sequence). The CDR3 sequence: CASSLDGTATDTQYF. CDR3 sequence (DNA): TGTGCCAGCAGCTTAGACGGGACAGCCACAGATACGCAGTATTTT.

There are a few counts of this clonotype. This rearrangement joins TRBV28 to TRBJ1-1; D unclear. The CDR3 runs to 13 residues. Germline V lookup: CDR1 MDHEN, CDR2 SYDVKM. The ends were cut back, 8 bases at V and 2 bases at J, with 12 bases in the middle. CDR3 amino acids: CASCSTSNTEAFF. The CDR3 DNA reads as TGTGCCAGCTGTTCGACTTCAAACACTGAAGCTTTCTTT.

This clonotype was seen many times. The J gene is TRBJ2-7, the V gene TRBV7-2; D unresolved. The CDR3 totals 14 residues. Germline V lookup: CDR1 SGHTA, CDR2 FQGNSA. Trimming took off 3 bases at V and 2 bases at J, with 11 bases between the two ends. This CDR3 reads CASSFTASTYEQYF. The DNA of the CDR3 is TGTGCCAGCAGCTTCACCGCCTCAACCTACGAGCAGTACTTC.

This clonotype was counted at least ten times. This rearrangement joins TRBV5-1 to TRBJ1-6, with 8 positions matching TRBD1. Germline V gives CDR1 SGHRS, CDR2 YFSETQ. There are 16 residues in the CDR3. V lost 0 bases and J lost 5; bases outside the gene matches: 4. The CDR3 DNA reads as TGCGCCAGCAGCTTGGACAGGGGGAAGAATAATTCACCCCTCCACTTT. Translating gives CASSLDRGKNNSPLHF.

This sequence joins TRBV12-3 or TRBV12-4 and TRBJ1-3; D remains ambiguous. Trimming pared 6 bases from V and 0 bases from J, leaving 15 bases between. CDR3 length: 16 amino acids. CDR3: CASRLAASPSGNTIYF. The CDR3 DNA is TGTGCCAGCAGGTTGGCAGCCAGCCCCTCTGGAAACACCATATATTTT.

V usage is TRBV9 and J usage is TRBJ2-3; D gene unclear. Germline CDR1 is SGDLS and CDR2 is YYNGEE. This CDR3 spans 14 amino acids. V gave up 2 bases and J gave up 2 bases, with 9 bases separating them. The CDR3 loop is CASSVFPNTDTQYF. The CDR3 DNA reads TGTGCCAGCAGCGTTTTCCCTAACACAGATACGCAGTATTTT.

Comment on this clonotype: A much larger clone lies a single base off, so this may be a read error. The genes are TRBV11-1 and TRBJ2-2; TRBD1 matches at 9 bases. The CDR3 is 18 amino acids. Germline V gene sequence: CDR1 SGHAT, CDR2 FQDESV (reference sequence). V trimming: 4 bases; J trimming: 3 bases; junction bases outside the gene matches: 12. CDR3 sequence reads: CASSSRNDRGRHTGELFF. The CDR3 nucleotides read TGTGCCAGCAGCTCAAGGAACGACAGGGGGAGGCACACCGGGGAGCTGTTTTTT.

Worth noting for this clonotype: The junction differs from germline at one of its ends, possibly a read error. The chain uses TRBV28 and TRBJ1-6; D not resolved. The CDR3 contains 12 residues. Per the germline V gene, CDR1 is MDHEN and CDR2 is SYDVKM. The CDR3 DNA sequence: TGTGCCATCAGTTCCGGCAATTCACCCCTCCACTTT. Translation: CAISSGNSPLHF. Full variable domain (outside the CDR3, taken from reference TRBV28 and TRBJ1-6): DVKVTQSSRYLVKRTGEKVFLECVQDMDHENMFWYRQDPGLGLRLIYFSYDVKMKEKGDIPEGYSVSREKKERFSLILESASTNQTSMYLCAISSGNSPLHFGNGTRLTVT.

This chain uses TRBV2 with TRBJ2-3; 9 positions agree with TRBD2. The CDR3 length is 18 residues. Trimming removed 4 bases from V and 2 bases from J; junction bases left unmatched: 13. The germline gives CDR1 SNHLY, CDR2 FYNNEI. The CDR3 sequence: CASSVLLAGTISTDTQYF. The CDR3 nucleotides are TGTGCCAGCAGTGTATTACTAGCGGGCACTATCTCCACAGATACGCAGTATTTT.

This clonotype was observed at least ten times. The chain links TRBV7-3 to TRBJ2-3; the match to TRBD2 covers 11 bases. V lost 5 bases, J lost 5 bases, and 6 bases stayed unmatched. The CDR3 sequence is 15 residues long. CDR1 and CDR2 from the germline V gene are SGHTA and FQGTGA. The CDR3 spells CASSPRLAGLDTQYF. In nucleotides, the CDR3 is TGTGCCAGCAGCCCCCGACTAGCGGGGTTAGATACGCAGTATTTT. The full variable domain, in which reference TRBV7-3 and TRBJ2-3 provide the parts outside the CDR3, is GAGVSQTPSNKVTEKGKYVELRCDPISGHTALYWYRQSLGQGPEFLIYFQGTGAADDSGLPNDRFFAVRPEGSVSTLKIQRTERGDSAVYLCASSPRLAGLDTQYFGPGTRLTVL.

The J gene is TRBJ2-7, the V gene TRBV3-1, with 7 positions matching TRBD1. This CDR3 region has 17 residues. With V trimmed by 10 bases and J by 9 bases, 27 bases remained unmatched. CDR1 is LGHDT and CDR2 is YNNKEL in the germline V gene (reference sequence). The CDR3 is CATCQDQGVRTRDVQYF. The CDR3 region has the DNA TGTGCCACCTGCCAAGATCAGGGGGTCAGGACGAGGGATGTGCAGTACTTC.

In regard to this clonotype: A much larger clonotype is one base distant, so this may be a read error. The chain couples TRBV10-3 to TRBJ1-5; D possibly matches TRBD1 or TRBD2 (6 bases each). The better agreement between TRBJ2-3 and the DNA end casts doubt on the J call. This CDR3 region has 17 residues. The V gene's germline CDR1 is ENHRY and CDR2 SYGVKD. The CDR3 nucleotides are TGTGCCATCAGTGAGTCCCGCGACAGGCTAGCGCATCAGCCCCAGTATTTT. This gives the protein CAISESRDRLAHQPQYF.

This clonotype was observed at least ten times. In nucleotides, the CDR3 is TGCAGTGCGTCTAGCGGGGGCGTCAATGAGCAGTTCTTC. Its protein is CSASSGGVNEQFF. The chain uses TRBV20-1 and TRBJ2-1, with 10 bases identical to TRBD2. Trimming cost V 6 bases and J 6 bases; bases outside gene matches: 5. Per germline, CDR1 DFQATT and CDR2 SNEGSKA (reference sequence). This CDR3 is built from 13 residues.

Concerning this clonotype itself: A much larger clone sits a single nucleotide away, making a read error possible. The chain uses TRBV5-4 and TRBJ1-1; D may be TRBD1 (6 bases). The CDR3 runs 16 residues. Germline V gives CDR1 SGHNT, CDR2 YYREEE (reference sequence). Trimming cost V 4 bases and J 3 bases, with 19 bases left between them. CDR3 in amino acids: CASSGRQGGGYTEAFF. The CDR3 nucleotides are TGTGCCAGCAGCGGGCGACAAGGAGGGGGTTACACTGAAGCTTTCTTT.

V and J are TRBV20-1 and TRBJ1-5; 9 bases line up with TRBD1. The CDR3 length is 14 residues. CDR1 and CDR2 (germline): DFQATT, SNEGSKA (reference sequence). Germline trimming cut 5 bases from V and 1 base from J; bases unmatched to any gene: 3. This CDR3 is CSAGQGRSNQPQHF. The CDR3 DNA follows: TGCAGTGCTGGACAGGGGAGGAGCAATCAGCCCCAGCATTTT.

This clonotype has ten or more counts. The genes are TRBV29-1 and TRBJ1-1; D is possibly TRBD1 (6 bases). CDR3 length: 13 residues. Trimming pared 6 bases from V and 3 bases from J, leaving 14 bases between. Per germline, CDR1 SQVTM and CDR2 ANQGSEA. The CDR3 DNA reads as TGCAGCGTCCTGGGGGCAGACCACACTGAAGCTTTCTTT. Protein product: CSVLGADHTEAFF.